The 9 T cell receptor beta chains below were found in one sample sequenced in a study of T cell responses to AZD1222 COVID-19 vaccine. The data were produced by immunoSEQ multiplex PCR, yet TCRdb's version contains in-frame clones alone and is incomplete. This table has about 110,000 clones, roughly 87% appearing once. Sequences were derived from peripheral blood, sampled 28 days after the second AZD1222 dose. These TCRs come from an adult who received the AZD1222 COVID-19 vaccine.

This chain connects TRBV9 to TRBJ2-1, with TRBD2 matching 12 bases. This CDR3 has 15 amino acids. J gave up 8 bases and V 4 bases, and 7 bases lay outside the gene matches. Per the germline V gene, CDR1 is SGDLS and CDR2 is YYNGEE. CDR3 nucleotides: TGTGCCAGCAGCCCCCAGACTAGCGGGAGAGATGAGCAGTTCTTC. This gives the protein CASSPQTSGRDEQFF. Looking up the rest from reference TRBV9 and TRBJ2-1 gives the full variable domain: DSGVTQTPKHLITATGQRVTLRCSPRSGDLSVYWYQQSLDQGLQFLIQYYNGEERAKGNILERFSAQQFPDLHSELNLSSLELGDSALYFCASSPQTSGRDEQFFGPGTRLTVL.

V usage is TRBV28 and J usage is TRBJ2-5, with 7 bases aligning to TRBD1. The germline CDR1 and CDR2 sequences are MDHEN and SYDVKM. The CDR3 is made up of 13 amino acids. The ends lost 7 bases at V and 3 bases at J; junction bases unmatched: 5. CDR3 DNA: TGTGCCAGCACCGTGACAGGGAAAGAGACCCAGTACTTC. Protein sequence: CASTVTGKETQYF.

The chain uses TRBV6-4 and TRBJ2-1, with D unresolved. CDR1 is MRHNA, CDR2 SNTAGT, per germline. The CDR3 extends over 15 amino acids. The germline V and J ends were trimmed by 0 bases and 9 bases, with 15 bases remaining between them. The DNA for the CDR3 is TGTGCCAGCAGTGACTCGAAAACAATAAGCAGTGAGCAGTTCTTC. As protein: CASSDSKTISSEQFF.

Concerning this clone itself: Mismatch with germline at one junction end may stem from a read error. The CDR3 bases are TGTGCCAGTAGTCGCAGGGGTGAAAACCTGTTTTTT. This codes for CASSRRGENLFF. The chain combines TRBV19 with TRBJ1-4; tentative D call: TRBD1 (6 bases). This CDR3 spans 12 amino acids. CDR1 is LNHDA, CDR2 SQIVND, per germline (reference sequence).

This chain links TRBV7-9 with TRBJ2-5; the D gene is possibly TRBD2 (6 bases). Trimming left V 1 base short and J 5 bases short, with 14 bases between. Per germline, CDR1 SEHNR and CDR2 FQNEAQ (reference sequence). This CDR3 has 15 residues. The CDR3 nucleotides are TGTGCCAGCAGCTTAGACGGGGGAGTTGGGGAGACCCAGTACTTC. As protein: CASSLDGGVGETQYF. Filled out from reference TRBV7-9 and TRBJ2-5, the complete variable domain reads DTGVSQNPRHKITKRGQNVTFRCDPISEHNRLYWYRQTLGQGPEFLTYFQNEAQLEKSRLLSDRFSAERPKGSFSTLEIQRTEQGDSAMYLCASSLDGGVGETQYFGPGTRLLVL.

The chain recombines TRBV27 with TRBJ2-1, with D unresolved. Trimming shortened V by 3 bases and J by 7 bases, and 16 bases separated the two germline ends. This CDR3 contains 15 residues. Germline values: CDR1 MNHEY, CDR2 SMNVEV (reference sequence). The CDR3 DNA reads as TGTGCCAGCAGTTTGAGAGGTGGGATAGGGAATGAGCAGTTCTTC. Its protein product is CASSLRGGIGNEQFF.

The chain links TRBV28 to TRBJ2-3; 13 positions match TRBD2. CDR1 and CDR2 (germline): MDHEN, SYDVKM. The J segment lost 4 bases and the V segment lost 6 bases, leaving 7 bases of the junction unmatched. The CDR3 contains 16 residues. DNA of the CDR3: TGTGCCAGCAGAACCGGGACTAGCGGGATGGCAGATACGCAGTATTTT. Encoded protein: CASRTGTSGMADTQYF.

The genes are TRBV6-5 and TRBJ1-4; D is ambiguous. Germline lookup yields CDR1 MNHEY and CDR2 SVGAGI. Trimming removed 6 bases from V and 3 bases from J, with 8 bases in between. This CDR3 is built from 13 residues. The CDR3 region is CASRAAANEKLFF. For the CDR3, the DNA is TGTGCCAGCAGGGCAGCCGCTAATGAAAAACTGTTTTTT.

Here the CDR3 DNA reads TGTGCCAGCAGCCCCCTAGCGGGAGCCTACAATGAGCAGTTCTTC. This encodes CASSPLAGAYNEQFF. The chain joins TRBV5-4 to TRBJ2-1; 10 bases agree with TRBD2. This CDR3 has 15 residues. Germline loops: CDR1 SGHNT, CDR2 YYREEE (reference sequence). The V and J ends lost 4 bases and 2 bases, in that order; junction bases with no gene match: 3.